The 3 T cell receptor beta chains below were found in one sample sequenced in a study of kidney transplant recipient with SARS-CoV-2 infection (dated by TCRdb to about 2021). The intended sense of this specimen's time point label: pre-pandemic baseline sample and day 111 after first positive SARS-CoV-2 test. Sequencing was carried out with an Illumina MiSeq. TCRdb redid the processing of the public reads, applying fastp at Q25 and MiXCR, and retained in-frame beta chains. Identical CDR3 proteins give one entry, which carries the most common genes and DNA. The sample profile shows about 250,000 distinct CDR3 sequences; 29% of them were found once. The ten largest make up almost 7.5% of the sample. The material sequenced was a blood sample, taken at baseline and around day 120 from a kidney transplant recipient. These receptors all stem from a male patient aged 30 to 40 who had COVID-19 and was a kidney transplant recipient. Where a transplant has occurred, the graft donor may have supplied some of the T cells.

This clonotype has a count of ten or more. This chain connects TRBV15 to TRBJ1-2; D gene ambiguous. V dropped 5 bases and J dropped 4 bases, with 23 bases sitting between them. The germline gives CDR1 LNHNV, CDR2 YYDKDF (reference sequence). There are 17 residues in the CDR3. CDR3 sequence: CATSVLLRCGKTYGYTF. The DNA for the CDR3 is TGTGCCACCAGCGTCTTGCTAAGGTGTGGAAAGACCTATGGCTACACCTTC.

Points on this clonotype: A much more abundant neighbour one base away suggests this may be a read error. The final CDR3 position lacks the conserved phenylalanine or tryptophan, pointing to a likely read error. The chain has TRBV27 and TRBJ2-5; possible D gene TRBD1, 8 bases. The CDR3 is 17 residues long. Germline V gene lookup returns CDR1 MNHEY and CDR2 SMNVEV (reference sequence). Trimming pared 5 bases from V and 6 bases from J, leaving 25 bases between. The CDR3 DNA sequence: TGTGCCAGCAGTCCGCCATTCGACAGGGGAGGGTTAAAGACCCAGTACTCC. Protein sequence: CASSPPFDRGGLKTQYS.

In regard to this clonotype: A much bigger clone sits one base away, suggesting this may be a read error. This sequence joins TRBV7-6 and TRBJ1-4; unclear D gene. Germline lookup yields CDR1 SGHVS and CDR2 FNYEAQ. Trimming cost V 2 bases and J 2 bases, with 15 bases left between them. The CDR3 is made up of 17 amino acids. The CDR3, as DNA: TGTGCCAGCAGCTTAAATCTTGGTGCCCGTACTAATGAAAAACTGTTTTTT. Protein product: CASSLNLGARTNEKLFF.